This T cell receptor (beta chain) was recovered during a study of T cell responses to AZD1222 COVID-19 vaccine. Study conclusions and caveats: Seropositive at baseline were only a handful of AZD1222 recipients. After the peak T cell response, and only then, were repertoires sampled. Donors were chiefly white British, with a greater number of females, and clonal diversity was perhaps underestimated. Nearly half of the spike-specific TCRs reportedly recognize variant regions that carry no mutations.

This clone was observed a handful of times. Its specificity is unknown. The data were produced by immunoSEQ multiplex PCR, yet TCRdb's version contains in-frame clones alone and is incomplete. The table includes tens of thousands of clones, about 86% detected once. J lost 6 bases, V lost 3 bases, and 7 bases had no gene match. The CDR3 is 14 amino acids. Germline V lookup: CDR1 MDHEN, CDR2 SYDVKM. The TCR comes from an adult in good health. This chain uses TRBV28 with TRBJ2-7, with TRBD2 matching over 8 bases. This material consisted of peripheral blood, taken on day 0 of AZD1222 vaccination. The CDR3 DNA reads TGTGCCAGCAGTTTTGCGGGAGGCCCCGGCGAGCAGTACTTC. Protein: CASSFAGGPGEQYF.